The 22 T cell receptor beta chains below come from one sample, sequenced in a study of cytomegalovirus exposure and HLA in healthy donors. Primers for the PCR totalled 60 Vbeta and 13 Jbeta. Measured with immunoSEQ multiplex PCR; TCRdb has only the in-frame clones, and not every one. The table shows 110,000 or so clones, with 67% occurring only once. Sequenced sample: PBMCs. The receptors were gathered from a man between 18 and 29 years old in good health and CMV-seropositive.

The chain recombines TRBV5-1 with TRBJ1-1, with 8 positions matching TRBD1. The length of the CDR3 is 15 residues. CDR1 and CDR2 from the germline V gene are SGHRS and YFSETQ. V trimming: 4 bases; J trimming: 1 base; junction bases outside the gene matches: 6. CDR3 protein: CASSNTGTGNTEAFF. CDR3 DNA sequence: TGCGCCAGCAGCAATACCGGGACAGGGAACACTGAAGCTTTCTTT.

CDR3 sequence reads: CASSPPRQGYTEAFF. DNA for the CDR3: TGTGCCAGCTCACCACCGCGGCAGGGGTACACTGAAGCTTTCTTT. This chain connects TRBV18 to TRBJ1-1; the D gene is possibly TRBD1 (6 bases). CDR3 size: 15 residues. CDR1 is KGHSH, CDR2 LQKENI, per germline. With 0 bases removed from V and 3 bases from J, the gap between germline ends came to 11 bases.

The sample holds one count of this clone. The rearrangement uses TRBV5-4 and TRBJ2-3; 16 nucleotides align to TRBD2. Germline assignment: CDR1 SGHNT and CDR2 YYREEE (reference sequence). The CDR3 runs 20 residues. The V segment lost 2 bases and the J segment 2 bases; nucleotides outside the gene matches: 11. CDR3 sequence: CASSFPDTGTSGGDTDTQYF. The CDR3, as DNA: TGTGCCAGCAGCTTCCCAGACACCGGGACTAGCGGGGGGGACACAGATACGCAGTATTTT.

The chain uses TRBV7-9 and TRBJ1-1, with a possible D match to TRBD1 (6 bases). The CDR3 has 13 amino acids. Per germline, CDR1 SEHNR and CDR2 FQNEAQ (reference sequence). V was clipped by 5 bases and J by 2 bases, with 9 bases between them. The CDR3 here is CASSRTANTEAFF. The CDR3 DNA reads TGTGCCAGCAGCCGGACAGCAAACACTGAAGCTTTCTTT.

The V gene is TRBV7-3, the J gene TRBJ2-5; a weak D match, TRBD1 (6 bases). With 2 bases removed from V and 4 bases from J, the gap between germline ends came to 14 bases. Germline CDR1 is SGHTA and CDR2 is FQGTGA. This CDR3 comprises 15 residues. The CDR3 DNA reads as TGTGCCAGCAGCTTAGGGGGCAGGGGAGTAGAGACCCAGTACTTC. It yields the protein CASSLGGRGVETQYF.

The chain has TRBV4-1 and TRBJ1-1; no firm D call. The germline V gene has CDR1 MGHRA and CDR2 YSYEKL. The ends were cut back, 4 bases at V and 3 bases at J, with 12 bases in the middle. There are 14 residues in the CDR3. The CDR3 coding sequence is TGCGCCAGCAGCCCTCTGCTCGGGGACACTGAAGCTTTCTTT. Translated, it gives CASSPLLGDTEAFF.

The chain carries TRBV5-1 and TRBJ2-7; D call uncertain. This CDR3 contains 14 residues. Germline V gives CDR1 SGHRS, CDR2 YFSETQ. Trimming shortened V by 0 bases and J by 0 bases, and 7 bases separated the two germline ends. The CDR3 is CASSLGGSSYEQYF. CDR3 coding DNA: TGCGCCAGCAGCTTGGGAGGAAGCTCCTACGAGCAGTACTTC.

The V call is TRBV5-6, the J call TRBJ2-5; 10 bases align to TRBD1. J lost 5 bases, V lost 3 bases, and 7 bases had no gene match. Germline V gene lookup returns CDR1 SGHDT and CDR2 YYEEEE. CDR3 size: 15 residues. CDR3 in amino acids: CASSSRDRGGETQYF. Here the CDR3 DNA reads TGTGCCAGCAGCTCCCGGGACAGGGGAGGGGAGACCCAGTACTTC.

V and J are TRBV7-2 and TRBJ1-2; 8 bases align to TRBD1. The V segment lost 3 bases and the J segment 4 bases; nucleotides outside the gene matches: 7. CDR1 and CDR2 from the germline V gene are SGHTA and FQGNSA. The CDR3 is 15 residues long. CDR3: CASSLGQGAVYGYTF. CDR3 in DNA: TGTGCCAGCAGCTTGGGGCAGGGGGCCGTCTATGGCTACACCTTC.

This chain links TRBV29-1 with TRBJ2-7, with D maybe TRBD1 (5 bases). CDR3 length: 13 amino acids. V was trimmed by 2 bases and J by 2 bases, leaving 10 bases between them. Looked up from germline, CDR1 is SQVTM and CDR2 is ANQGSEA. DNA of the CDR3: TGCAGCGTTGAATCGGACATAGCCTACGAGCAGTACTTC. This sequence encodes CSVESDIAYEQYF.

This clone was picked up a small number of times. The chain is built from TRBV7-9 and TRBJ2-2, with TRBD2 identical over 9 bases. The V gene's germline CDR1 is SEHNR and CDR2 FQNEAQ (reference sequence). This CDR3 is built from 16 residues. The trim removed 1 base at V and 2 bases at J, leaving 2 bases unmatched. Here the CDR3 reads CASSLGLAVNTGELFF. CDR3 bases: TGTGCCAGCAGCTTAGGACTAGCGGTAAACACCGGGGAGCTGTTTTTT.

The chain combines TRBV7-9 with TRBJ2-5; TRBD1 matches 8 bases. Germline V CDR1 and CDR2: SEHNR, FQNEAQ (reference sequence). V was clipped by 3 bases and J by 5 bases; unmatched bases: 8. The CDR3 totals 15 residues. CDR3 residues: CASSLDRAGGETQYF. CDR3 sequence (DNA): TGTGCCAGCAGCTTGGACAGGGCTGGGGGGGAGACCCAGTACTTC. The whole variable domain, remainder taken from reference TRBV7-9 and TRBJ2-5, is DTGVSQNPRHKITKRGQNVTFRCDPISEHNRLYWYRQTLGQGPEFLTYFQNEAQLEKSRLLSDRFSAERPKGSFSTLEIQRTEQGDSAMYLCASSLDRAGGETQYFGPGTRLLVL.

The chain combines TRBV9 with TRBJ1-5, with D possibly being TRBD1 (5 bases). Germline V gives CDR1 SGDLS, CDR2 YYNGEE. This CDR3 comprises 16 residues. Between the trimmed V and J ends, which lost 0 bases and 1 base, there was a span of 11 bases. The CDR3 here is CASSVGQGGSNQPQHF. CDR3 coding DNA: TGTGCCAGCAGCGTAGGGCAGGGAGGGAGCAATCAGCCCCAGCATTTT.

The CDR3 protein is CAISALAGGSFLPSYEQYF. CDR3 coding DNA: TGTGCCATCAGTGCCTTAGCGGGGGGGTCATTCCTCCCCTCCTACGAGCAGTACTTC. The V and J genes are TRBV10-3 and TRBJ2-7; 11 bases are a match to TRBD2. Germline loops: CDR1 ENHRY, CDR2 SYGVKD. The CDR3 has 19 residues. V lost 4 bases to trimming and J lost 0 bases; unmatched junction nucleotides: 14.

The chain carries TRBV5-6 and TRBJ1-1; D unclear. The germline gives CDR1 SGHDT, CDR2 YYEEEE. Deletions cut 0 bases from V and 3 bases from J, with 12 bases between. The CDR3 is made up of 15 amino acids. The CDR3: CASSLEMREDTEAFF. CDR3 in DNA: TGTGCCAGCAGCTTGGAGATGCGGGAGGACACTGAAGCTTTCTTT.

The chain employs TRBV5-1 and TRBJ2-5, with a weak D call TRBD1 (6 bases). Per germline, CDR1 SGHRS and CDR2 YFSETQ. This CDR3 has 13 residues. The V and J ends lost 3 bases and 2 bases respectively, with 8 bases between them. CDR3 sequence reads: CASSWTVQETQYF. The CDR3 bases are TGCGCCAGCAGCTGGACAGTGCAAGAGACCCAGTACTTC. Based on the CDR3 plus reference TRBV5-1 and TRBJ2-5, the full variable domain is KAGVTQTPRYLIKTRGQQVTLSCSPISGHRSVSWYQQTPGQGLQFLFEYFSETQRNKGNFPGRFSGRQFSNSRSEMNVSTLELGDSALYLCASSWTVQETQYFGPGTRLLVL.

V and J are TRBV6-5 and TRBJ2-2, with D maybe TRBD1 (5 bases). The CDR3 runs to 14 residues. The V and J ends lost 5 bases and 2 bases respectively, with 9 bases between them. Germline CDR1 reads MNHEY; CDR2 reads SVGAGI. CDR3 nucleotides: TGTGCCAGCAGTCCCCAGGGTAACACCGGGGAGCTGTTTTTT. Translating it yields CASSPQGNTGELFF.

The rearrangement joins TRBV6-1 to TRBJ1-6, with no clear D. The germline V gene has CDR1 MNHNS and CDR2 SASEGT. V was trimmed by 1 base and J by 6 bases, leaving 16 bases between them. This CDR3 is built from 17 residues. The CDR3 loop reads CASSEVLSSTPNSPLHF. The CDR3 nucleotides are TGTGCCAGCAGTGAAGTTCTCTCCTCAACACCTAATTCACCCCTCCACTTT.

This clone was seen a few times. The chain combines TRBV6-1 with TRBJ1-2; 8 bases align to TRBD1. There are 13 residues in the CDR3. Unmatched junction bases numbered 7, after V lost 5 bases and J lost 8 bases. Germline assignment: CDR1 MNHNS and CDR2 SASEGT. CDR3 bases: TGTGCCAGCAGTTATTCAGGGGGCTGGGGCTACACCTTC. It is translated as CASSYSGGWGYTF.

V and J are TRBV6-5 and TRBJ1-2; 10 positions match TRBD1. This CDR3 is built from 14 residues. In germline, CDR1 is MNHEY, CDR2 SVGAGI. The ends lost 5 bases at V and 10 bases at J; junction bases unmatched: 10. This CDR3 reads CASSTGTGAQDYTF. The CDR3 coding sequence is TGTGCCAGCAGTACAGGGACAGGGGCTCAGGACTACACCTTC.

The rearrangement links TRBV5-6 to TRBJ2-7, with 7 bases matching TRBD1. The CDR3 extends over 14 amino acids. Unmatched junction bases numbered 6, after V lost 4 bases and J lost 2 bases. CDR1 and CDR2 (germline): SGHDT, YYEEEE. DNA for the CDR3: TGTGCCAGCAGCAGAGGGACAGCGACCTACGAGCAGTACTTC. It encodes CASSRGTATYEQYF.

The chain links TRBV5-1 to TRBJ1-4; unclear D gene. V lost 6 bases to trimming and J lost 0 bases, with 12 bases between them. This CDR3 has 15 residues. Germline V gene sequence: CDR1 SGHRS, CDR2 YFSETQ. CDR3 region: CASKSGPTTNEKLFF. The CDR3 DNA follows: TGCGCCAGCAAGTCGGGTCCCACAACTAATGAAAAACTGTTTTTT.